The 11 T cell receptor beta chains reported below all come from one sample, sequenced in a study of blood T cell repertoires in COVID-19 (dated by TCRdb to 2019 to 2021). Library prep was done by the immunoSEQ multiplex PCR assay. TCRdb re-hosts the immuneACCESS table, in-frame sequences only. Its copies lack some clones; in the studies checked, an unresolved V gene accounts for under half of them, and the cause for the rest is not known. For this sample there are about 280,000 clones; 85% appear just once. The ten largest account for approximately 5.1% of the sample. Sequences were obtained from peripheral blood. These receptors originate from a man in his fifties with active or convalescent COVID-19.

The chain recombines TRBV6-5 with TRBJ2-1; 8 bases are a match to TRBD2. The CDR3 loop spans 15 amino acids. From germline, CDR1 is MNHEY and CDR2 SVGAGI. The ends lost 3 bases at V and 7 bases at J; junction bases unmatched: 8. CDR3: CASSYQSGSMNEQFF. The CDR3 DNA reads TGTGCCAGCAGTTATCAGAGCGGGAGTATGAATGAGCAGTTCTTC.

The chain joins TRBV5-6 to TRBJ1-6; D is uncertain. Germline CDR1 is SGHDT and CDR2 is YYEEEE. The V gene lost 4 bases and the J gene lost 0 bases, with 5 bases spanning the gap. This CDR3 is 14 amino acids long. This CDR3 is CASSGGSYNSPLHF. CDR3 sequence (DNA): TGTGCCAGCAGCGGCGGCTCCTATAATTCACCCCTCCACTTT.

This sequence joins TRBV30 and TRBJ2-1, with 9 bases lining up with TRBD2. The CDR3 consists of 16 residues. V shed 1 base and J 10 bases; nucleotides not matched to a gene: 14. Germline assignment: CDR1 GTSNPN and CDR2 SVGIG (reference sequence). The CDR3 DNA sequence: TGTGCCTGGAGTGGAGCCAGGAGCGGGGGGCCTTCGGAGCAGTTCTTC. Translated: CAWSGARSGGPSEQFF.

The chain is built from TRBV5-4 and TRBJ2-5; weak D call: TRBD2 (6 bases). The CDR3 is made up of 14 amino acids. Trimming cost V 2 bases and J 5 bases, with 13 bases left between them. Germline CDR1 is SGHNT and CDR2 is YYREEE (reference sequence). In DNA form, the CDR3 reads TGTGCCAGCAGCTTACCAGGAGGGTCTGAGACCCAGTACTTC. Amino acids: CASSLPGGSETQYF.

The chain employs TRBV30 and TRBJ1-5; D perhaps matches TRBD1 (6 bases). Looked up from germline, CDR1 is GTSNPN and CDR2 is SVGIG (reference sequence). This CDR3 region has 16 residues. Trimming stripped 2 bases from V and 2 bases from J, with 16 bases between. DNA for the CDR3: TGTGCCTGGAGTCAAACAGGGAATCAAGGCAATCAGCCCCAGCATTTT. This codes for CAWSQTGNQGNQPQHF.

The V and J genes are TRBV5-4 and TRBJ2-3; perhaps TRBD2 as D (5 bases). Germline CDR1 reads SGHNT; CDR2 reads YYREEE (reference sequence). The CDR3 contains 15 residues. The germline V and J ends were trimmed by 1 base and 2 bases, with 11 bases remaining between them. In DNA form, the CDR3 reads TGTGCCAGCAGCTTGAACGGGATAATCACAGATACGCAGTATTTT. Its protein is CASSLNGIITDTQYF.

This clone was found once. V gene TRBV7-9 combines with J gene TRBJ2-5; D is perhaps TRBD2 (6 bases). CDR1 and CDR2 (germline): SEHNR, FQNEAQ (reference sequence). CDR3 length: 14 amino acids. Trimming left V 3 bases short and J 4 bases short, with 12 bases between. The CDR3 here is CASSLAGMGETQYF. The CDR3 DNA reads TGTGCCAGCAGCTTGGCGGGAATGGGAGAGACCCAGTACTTC.

The chain joins TRBV23-1 to TRBJ2-2; 9 positions match TRBD2. TRBV23-1 is identified as an open reading frame with a role that is uncertain. The CDR3 has 15 residues. With 8 bases clipped from V and 7 bases from J, the junction kept 11 bases outside the gene matches. CDR3 in amino acids: CASGVEPSGNGELFF. The CDR3 nucleotides are TGCGCCAGCGGGGTTGAGCCTAGCGGGAACGGGGAGCTGTTTTTT.

The rearrangement joins TRBV14 to TRBJ2-5; the D is unclear. Per germline, CDR1 SGHDN and CDR2 FVKESK. The CDR3 is 13 amino acids. V lost 2 bases to trimming and J lost 3 bases, with 7 bases between them. The CDR3 DNA reads as TGTGCCAGCAGCCAAAATATCGAAGAGACCCAGTACTTC. Amino acid sequence: CASSQNIEETQYF. The full variable domain, rest sourced from reference TRBV14 and TRBJ2-5, is EAGVTQFPSHSVIEKGQTVTLRCDPISGHDNLYWYRRVMGKEIKFLLHFVKESKQDESGMPNNRFLAERTGGTYSTLKVQPAELEDSGVYFCASSQNIEETQYFGPGTRLLVL.

The chain has TRBV7-9 and TRBJ2-3; 9 positions match TRBD1. The germline V gene has CDR1 SEHNR and CDR2 FQNEAQ (reference sequence). With 4 bases clipped from V and 5 bases from J, the junction kept 4 bases outside the gene matches. This CDR3 has 14 residues. CDR3 coding DNA: TGTGCCAGCAGCTCGGACAGGGGTAGAGATACGCAGTATTTT. Translation: CASSSDRGRDTQYF.

The J gene is TRBJ2-7, the V gene TRBV30; D unclear. The germline V gene encodes CDR1 GTSNPN and CDR2 SVGIG (reference sequence). The CDR3 sequence is 15 residues long. Trimming pared 1 base from V and 1 base from J, leaving 14 bases between. CDR3 protein: CAWSEASRQSYEQYF. CDR3 nucleotides: TGTGCCTGGAGTGAGGCCAGCAGGCAGTCCTACGAGCAGTACTTC.